One sample yielded the 14 T cell receptor beta chains listed below, sequenced in a study of blood T cell repertoires in COVID-19. This table comes from immunoSEQ multiplex PCR, and its TCRdb copy is limited to in-frame clones, with some not included. Among 100,000 to 150,000 clones listed, more than 85% were seen once. The specimen sequenced was peripheral blood. The source of these receptors is a man in his sixties with COVID-19, enrolled during active disease.

The chain links TRBV28 to TRBJ1-2; 7 nucleotides agree with TRBD1. The CDR3 contains 12 residues. Germline CDR1 is MDHEN and CDR2 is SYDVKM. V shed 5 bases, J shed 7 bases, and the junction held 4 bases outside the gene matches. The CDR3 reads CASSPTGSGYTF. DNA of the CDR3: TGTGCCAGCAGTCCGACAGGGTCTGGCTACACCTTC.

The chain is built from TRBV7-3 and TRBJ2-7, with D unresolved. Germline CDR1 SGHTA, CDR2 FQGTGA. Trimming cost V 1 base and J 6 bases, with 10 bases left between them. The CDR3 consists of 13 residues. The chain's CDR3 is CASSLSGNSEQYF. Here the CDR3 DNA reads TGTGCCAGCAGCTTAAGCGGAAATAGCGAGCAGTACTTC.

The chain uses TRBV7-2 and TRBJ1-1; a weak D match, TRBD1 (5 bases). The CDR3 length is 18 residues. The germline CDR1 and CDR2 sequences are SGHTA and FQGNSA. The V end lost 1 base, the J end lost 1 base, and 19 bases lay between the germline ends. The DNA for the CDR3 is TGTGCCAGCAGCTTAGTCTTAACCGGGGGGGGGAAGAACACTGAAGCTTTCTTT. It encodes CASSLVLTGGGKNTEAFF.

This chain uses TRBV11-3 with TRBJ2-1; no firm D call. Between the trimmed V and J ends, which lost 5 bases and 0 bases, there was a span of 5 bases. CDR3 length equals 13 residues. Germline V gene lookup returns CDR1 SGHNT and CDR2 YENEEA. The CDR3 is CASSQNSYNEQFF. CDR3 DNA: TGTGCCAGCAGCCAAAACTCCTACAATGAGCAGTTCTTC.

The V call is TRBV30, the J call TRBJ2-5, with 16 nucleotides matching TRBD2. There are 16 residues in the CDR3. The J segment lost 5 bases and the V segment lost 3 bases, leaving 6 bases of the junction unmatched. CDR1 and CDR2 from the germline V gene are GTSNPN and SVGIG (reference sequence). CDR3 amino acids: CAWSGTSGGDGETQYF. The CDR3 DNA is TGTGCCTGGAGCGGGACTAGCGGGGGGGATGGGGAGACCCAGTACTTC.

This clone was seen a single time. This chain links TRBV30 with TRBJ1-2; 9 bases match TRBD1. The J segment lost 7 bases and the V segment lost 5 bases, leaving 2 bases of the junction unmatched. Germline values: CDR1 GTSNPN, CDR2 SVGIG (reference sequence). The CDR3 covers 11 residues. The CDR3 bases are TGTGCCTGGCGGACAGGGGTTGGCTACACCTTC. Protein sequence: CAWRTGVGYTF. Filled out from reference TRBV30 and TRBJ1-2, the complete variable domain reads SQTIHQWPATLVQPVGSPLSLECTVEGTSNPNLYWYRQAAGRGLQLLFYSVGIGQISSEVPQNLSASRPQDRQFILSSKKLLLSDSGFYLCAWRTGVGYTFGSGTRLTVV.

The V gene is TRBV7-9, the J gene TRBJ2-7; TRBD1 aligns across 9 bases. There are 16 residues in the CDR3. Germline V gene sequence: CDR1 SEHNR, CDR2 FQNEAQ (reference sequence). V was pared by 0 bases and J by 2 bases, with 5 bases of the junction left unmatched. CDR3 in amino acids: CASSLATGGDTYEQYF. The DNA for the CDR3 is TGTGCCAGCAGCTTAGCGACAGGGGGTGATACCTACGAGCAGTACTTC.

The sample holds one count of this clone. The chain recombines TRBV6-5 with TRBJ2-7, with 11 bases lining up with TRBD1. The CDR3 has 14 residues. V shed 6 bases and J 3 bases; nucleotides not matched to a gene: 4. In germline, CDR1 is MNHEY, CDR2 SVGAGI. The CDR3 sequence is CASRPGTGGYEQYF. In DNA, the CDR3 is TGTGCCAGCAGGCCCGGGACAGGGGGCTACGAGCAGTACTTC.

This chain joins TRBV9 and TRBJ2-3; 7 bases agree with TRBD2. This CDR3 is built from 16 residues. With 4 bases clipped from V and 2 bases from J, the junction kept 10 bases outside the gene matches. Germline lookup yields CDR1 SGDLS and CDR2 YYNGEE. CDR3 sequence (DNA): TGTGCCAGCAGCTCGGGACTAACCCTATACACAGATACGCAGTATTTT. Encoded protein: CASSSGLTLYTDTQYF.

V is TRBV7-2 and J is TRBJ2-2; D gene uncertain. CDR3 length equals 15 residues. With 3 bases removed from V and 1 base from J, the gap between germline ends came to 9 bases. Germline CDR1 reads SGHTA; CDR2 reads FQGNSA. The CDR3 sequence: CASSFRSVNTGELFF. CDR3 coding DNA: TGTGCCAGCAGCTTTCGTTCGGTGAACACCGGGGAGCTGTTTTTT.

The rearrangement uses TRBV19 and TRBJ2-2; possibly TRBD2 for D (5 bases). Germline CDR1 and CDR2: LNHDA and SQIVND (reference sequence). CDR3 length equals 18 residues. Trimming cost V 4 bases and J 3 bases, with 21 bases left between them. The CDR3 loop is CASSNGQGGATDTGELFF. CDR3 nucleotides: TGTGCCAGTAGTAACGGCCAAGGAGGCGCCACAGACACCGGGGAGCTGTTTTTT.

The chain employs TRBV11-2 and TRBJ2-4, with 10 bases lining up with TRBD2. The CDR3 runs to 18 residues. Germline CDR1 reads SGHAT; CDR2 reads FQNNGV. Trimming took 4 bases from V and 2 from J; bases not matched to a gene: 11. The CDR3 spells CASSSPGLAVYTKNIQYF. The CDR3 bases are TGTGCCAGCAGCTCTCCAGGACTAGCGGTCTATACCAAAAACATTCAGTACTTC.

This chain uses TRBV4-2 with TRBJ1-4; 7 nucleotides match TRBD1. The ends lost 2 bases at V and 0 bases at J; junction bases unmatched: 12. The CDR3 has 19 residues. Germline CDR1 reads LGHNA; CDR2 reads YNFKEQ. CDR3 protein: CASSQYLRMGQPTNEKLFF. DNA of the CDR3: TGTGCCAGCAGCCAATACCTCCGTATGGGACAGCCAACTAATGAAAAACTGTTTTTT.

In the case of this clone: Just one base apart from a much larger clone, this may be a read error. Distinct nucleotide sequences in the sample also encode this CDR3. The chain uses TRBV7-3 and TRBJ1-2, with a tentative D call TRBD1 (5 bases). V shed 3 bases and J shed 7 bases, with 12 bases lying between them. Germline-derived CDR1 and CDR2 are SGHTA and FQGTGA. The length of the CDR3 is 13 residues. The CDR3 sequence: CASSFDRGGGYTF. The CDR3 DNA is TGTGCCAGCAGCTTCGACAGAGGCGGTGGCTACACCTTC.